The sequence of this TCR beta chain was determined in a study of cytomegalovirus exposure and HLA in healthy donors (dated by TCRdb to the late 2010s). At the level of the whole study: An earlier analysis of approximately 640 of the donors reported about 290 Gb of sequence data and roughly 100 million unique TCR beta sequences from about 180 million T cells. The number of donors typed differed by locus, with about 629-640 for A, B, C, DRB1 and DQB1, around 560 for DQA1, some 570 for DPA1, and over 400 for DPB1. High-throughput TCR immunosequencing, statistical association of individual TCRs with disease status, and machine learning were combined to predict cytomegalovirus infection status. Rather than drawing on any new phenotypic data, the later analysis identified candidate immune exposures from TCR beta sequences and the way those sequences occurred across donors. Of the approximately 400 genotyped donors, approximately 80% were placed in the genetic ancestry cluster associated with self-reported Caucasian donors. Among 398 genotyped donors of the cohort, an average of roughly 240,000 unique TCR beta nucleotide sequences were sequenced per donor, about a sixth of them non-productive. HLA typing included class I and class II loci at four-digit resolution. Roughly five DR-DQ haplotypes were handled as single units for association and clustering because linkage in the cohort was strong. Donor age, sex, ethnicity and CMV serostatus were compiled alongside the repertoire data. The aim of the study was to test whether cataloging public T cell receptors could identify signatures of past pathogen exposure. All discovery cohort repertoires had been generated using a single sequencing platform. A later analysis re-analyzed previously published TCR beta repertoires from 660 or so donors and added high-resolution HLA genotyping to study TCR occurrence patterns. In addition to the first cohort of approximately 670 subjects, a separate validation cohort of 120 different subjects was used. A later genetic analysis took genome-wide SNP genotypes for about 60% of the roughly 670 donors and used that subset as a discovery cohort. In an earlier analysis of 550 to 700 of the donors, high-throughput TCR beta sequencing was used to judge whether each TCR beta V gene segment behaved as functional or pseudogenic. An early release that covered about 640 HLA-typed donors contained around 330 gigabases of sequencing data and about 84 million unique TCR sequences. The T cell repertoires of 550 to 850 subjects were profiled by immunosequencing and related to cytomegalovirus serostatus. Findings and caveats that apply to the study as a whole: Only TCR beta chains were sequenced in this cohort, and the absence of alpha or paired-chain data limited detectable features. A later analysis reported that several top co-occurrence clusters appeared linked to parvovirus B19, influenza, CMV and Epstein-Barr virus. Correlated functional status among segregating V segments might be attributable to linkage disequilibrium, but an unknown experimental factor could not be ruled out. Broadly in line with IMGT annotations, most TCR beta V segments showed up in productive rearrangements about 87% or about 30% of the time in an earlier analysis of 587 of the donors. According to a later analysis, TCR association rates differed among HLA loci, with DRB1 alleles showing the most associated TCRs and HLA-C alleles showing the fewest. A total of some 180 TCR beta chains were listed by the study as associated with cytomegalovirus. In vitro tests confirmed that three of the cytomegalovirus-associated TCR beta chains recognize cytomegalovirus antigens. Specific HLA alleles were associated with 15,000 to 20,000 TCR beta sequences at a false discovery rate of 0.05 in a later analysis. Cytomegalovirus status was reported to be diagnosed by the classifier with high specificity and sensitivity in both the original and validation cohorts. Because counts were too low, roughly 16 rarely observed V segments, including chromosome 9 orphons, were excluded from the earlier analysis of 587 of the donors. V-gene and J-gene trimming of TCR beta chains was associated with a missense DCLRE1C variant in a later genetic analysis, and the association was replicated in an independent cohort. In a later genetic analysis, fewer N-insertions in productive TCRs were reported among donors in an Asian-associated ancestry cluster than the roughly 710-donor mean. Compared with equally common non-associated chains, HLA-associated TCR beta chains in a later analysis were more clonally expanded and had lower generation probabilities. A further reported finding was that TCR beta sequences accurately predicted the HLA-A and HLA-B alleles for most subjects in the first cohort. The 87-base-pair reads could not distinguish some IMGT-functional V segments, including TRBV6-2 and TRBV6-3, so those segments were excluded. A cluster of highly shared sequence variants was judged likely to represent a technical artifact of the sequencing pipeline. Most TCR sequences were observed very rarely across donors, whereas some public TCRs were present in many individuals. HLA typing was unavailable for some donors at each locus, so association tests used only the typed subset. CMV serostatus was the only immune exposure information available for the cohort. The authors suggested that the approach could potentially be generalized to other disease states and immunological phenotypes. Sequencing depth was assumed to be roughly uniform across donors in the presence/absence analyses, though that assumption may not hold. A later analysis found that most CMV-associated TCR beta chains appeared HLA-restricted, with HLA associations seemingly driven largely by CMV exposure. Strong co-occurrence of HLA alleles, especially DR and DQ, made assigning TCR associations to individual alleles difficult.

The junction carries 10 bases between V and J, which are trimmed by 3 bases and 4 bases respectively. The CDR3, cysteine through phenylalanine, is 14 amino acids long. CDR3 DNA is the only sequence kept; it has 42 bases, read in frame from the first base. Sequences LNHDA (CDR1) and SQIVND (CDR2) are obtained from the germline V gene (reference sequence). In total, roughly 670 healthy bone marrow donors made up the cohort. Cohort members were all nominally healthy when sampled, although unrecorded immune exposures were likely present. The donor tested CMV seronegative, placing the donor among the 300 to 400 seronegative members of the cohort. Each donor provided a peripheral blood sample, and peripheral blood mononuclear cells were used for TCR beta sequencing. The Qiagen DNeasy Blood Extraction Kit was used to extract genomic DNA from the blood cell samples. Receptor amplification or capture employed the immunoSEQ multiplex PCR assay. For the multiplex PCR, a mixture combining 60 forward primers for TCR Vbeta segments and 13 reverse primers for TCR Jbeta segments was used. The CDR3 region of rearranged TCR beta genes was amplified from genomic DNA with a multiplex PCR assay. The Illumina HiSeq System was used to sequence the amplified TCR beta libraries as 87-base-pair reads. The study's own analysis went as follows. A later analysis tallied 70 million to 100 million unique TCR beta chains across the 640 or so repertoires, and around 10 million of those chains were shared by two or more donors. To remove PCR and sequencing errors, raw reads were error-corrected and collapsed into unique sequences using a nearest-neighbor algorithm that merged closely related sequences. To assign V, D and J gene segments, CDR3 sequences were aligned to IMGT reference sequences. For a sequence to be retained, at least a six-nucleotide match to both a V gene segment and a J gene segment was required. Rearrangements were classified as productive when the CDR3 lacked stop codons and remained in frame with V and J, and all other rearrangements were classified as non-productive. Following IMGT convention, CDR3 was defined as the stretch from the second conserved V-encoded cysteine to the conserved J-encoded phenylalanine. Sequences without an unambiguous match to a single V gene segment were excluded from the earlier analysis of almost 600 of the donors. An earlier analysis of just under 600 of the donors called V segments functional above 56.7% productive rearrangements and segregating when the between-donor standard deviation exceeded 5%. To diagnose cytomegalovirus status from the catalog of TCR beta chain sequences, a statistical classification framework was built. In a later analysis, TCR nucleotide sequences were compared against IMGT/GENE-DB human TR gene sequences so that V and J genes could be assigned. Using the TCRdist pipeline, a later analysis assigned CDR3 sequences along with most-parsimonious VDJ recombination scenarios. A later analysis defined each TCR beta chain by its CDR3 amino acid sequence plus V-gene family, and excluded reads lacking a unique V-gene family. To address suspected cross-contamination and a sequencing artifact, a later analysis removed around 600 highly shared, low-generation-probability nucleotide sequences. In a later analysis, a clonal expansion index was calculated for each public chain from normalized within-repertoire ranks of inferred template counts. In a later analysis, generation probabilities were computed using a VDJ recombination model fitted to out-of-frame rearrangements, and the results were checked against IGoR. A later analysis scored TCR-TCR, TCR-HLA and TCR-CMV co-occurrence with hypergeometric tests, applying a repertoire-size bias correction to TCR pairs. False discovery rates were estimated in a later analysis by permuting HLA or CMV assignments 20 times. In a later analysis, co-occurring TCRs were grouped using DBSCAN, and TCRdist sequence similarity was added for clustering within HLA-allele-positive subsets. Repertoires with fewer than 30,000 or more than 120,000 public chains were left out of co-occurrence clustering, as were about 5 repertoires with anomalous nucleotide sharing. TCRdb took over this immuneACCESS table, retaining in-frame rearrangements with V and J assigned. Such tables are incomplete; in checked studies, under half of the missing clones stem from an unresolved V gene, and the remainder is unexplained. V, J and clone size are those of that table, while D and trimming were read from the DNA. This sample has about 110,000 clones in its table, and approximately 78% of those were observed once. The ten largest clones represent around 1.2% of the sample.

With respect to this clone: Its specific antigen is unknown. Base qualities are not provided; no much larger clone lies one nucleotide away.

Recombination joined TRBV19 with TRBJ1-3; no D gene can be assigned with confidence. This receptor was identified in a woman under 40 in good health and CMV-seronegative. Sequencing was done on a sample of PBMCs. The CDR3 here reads CASSMEGGGNTIYF. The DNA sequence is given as TGTGCCAGTAGTATGGAGGGCGGAGGAAACACCATATATTTT.